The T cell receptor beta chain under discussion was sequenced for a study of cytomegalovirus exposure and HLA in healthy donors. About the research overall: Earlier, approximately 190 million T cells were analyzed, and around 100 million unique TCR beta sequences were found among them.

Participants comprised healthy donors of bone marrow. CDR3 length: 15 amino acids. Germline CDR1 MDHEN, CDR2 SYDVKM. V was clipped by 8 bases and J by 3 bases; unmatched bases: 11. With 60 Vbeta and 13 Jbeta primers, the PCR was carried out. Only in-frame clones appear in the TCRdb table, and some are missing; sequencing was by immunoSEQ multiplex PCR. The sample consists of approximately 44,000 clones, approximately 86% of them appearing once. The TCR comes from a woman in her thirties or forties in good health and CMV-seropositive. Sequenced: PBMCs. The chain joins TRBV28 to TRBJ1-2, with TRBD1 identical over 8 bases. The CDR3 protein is CASFGQGGVDYGYTF. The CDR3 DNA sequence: TGTGCCAGCTTTGGACAGGGTGGAGTGGACTATGGCTACACCTTC.